One sample yielded the 30 T cell receptor beta chains listed below, sequenced in a study of response to subunit inactivated influenza vaccine (dated by TCRdb to the late 2010s). Library creation used RT-PCR. The listed sequencing device is Illumina HiSeq 2500. TCRdb trimmed public reads at Q25 via fastp, called clones via MiXCR and kept in-frame beta chains. Records with the same CDR3 protein are collapsed into one entry carrying the most frequent genes and DNA. Within this sample are about 780,000 distinct CDR3 sequences, with less than 20% of them counted one time only. 11% of the sample is held by the ten biggest clonotypes. Sequences were derived from PBMCs from blood, sampled approximately 5 days after vaccination. These receptors all stem from a man aged 50 or older who received an inactivated influenza vaccine. Donor details come from another sample of the same person, matched by shared clones.

The rearrangement links TRBV27 to TRBJ2-7; a possible D gene is TRBD2 (6 bases). Trimming shortened V by 5 bases and J by 3 bases, and 11 bases separated the two germline ends. The CDR3 loop spans 13 amino acids. The germline V gene encodes CDR1 MNHEY and CDR2 SMNVEV (reference sequence). Here the CDR3 reads CASSSRDFYEQYF. The CDR3 coding sequence is TGTGCCAGCAGTAGCCGGGACTTCTACGAGCAGTACTTC.

This clonotype was detected only a few times. The chain links TRBV20-1 to TRBJ2-7; D perhaps matches TRBD1 (6 bases). With 0 bases removed from V and 5 bases from J, the gap between germline ends came to 17 bases. The germline V gene has CDR1 DFQATT and CDR2 SNEGSKA (reference sequence). The CDR3 loop spans 15 amino acids. The CDR3 protein is CSAREIPGEGNEQYF. DNA of the CDR3: TGCAGTGCTAGAGAAATCCCAGGGGAAGGTAACGAGCAGTACTTC.

The J gene is TRBJ2-3, the V gene TRBV29-1; TRBD2 agrees at 8 bases. Germline loops: CDR1 SQVTM, CDR2 ANQGSEA. The CDR3 totals 16 residues. J lost 3 bases, V lost 4 bases, and 12 bases had no gene match. CDR3 loop: CSVVKVAGRGTDTQYF. The CDR3 DNA is TGCAGCGTTGTTAAGGTAGCGGGGCGGGGGACAGATACGCAGTATTTT.

The V and J genes are TRBV11-2 and TRBJ2-2; 15 nucleotides line up with TRBD2. The CDR3 loop spans 16 amino acids. Germline CDR1 SGHAT, CDR2 FQNNGV. V trimming: 5 bases; J trimming: 6 bases; junction bases outside the gene matches: 4. The CDR3 protein is CASSPGLAGGAGELFF. Written as DNA, the CDR3 is TGTGCCAGCAGCCCGGGACTAGCGGGAGGTGCCGGGGAGCTGTTTTTT.

The CDR3 here is CSARVTAEAFF. For the CDR3, the DNA is TGCAGTGCTAGAGTCACCGCTGAAGCTTTCTTT. The chain recombines TRBV20-1 with TRBJ1-1; D uncertain. Germline V gene sequence: CDR1 DFQATT, CDR2 SNEGSKA (reference sequence). Deletions cut 1 base from V and 6 bases from J, with 6 bases between. CDR3 size: 11 residues.

This clonotype has at least ten counts. This chain connects TRBV12-3 or TRBV12-4 to TRBJ1-2, with D possibly TRBD1 on 5 matching bases. V lost 3 bases, J lost 4 bases, and 9 bases lay in between. CDR3 size: 13 residues. The CDR3 sequence is CASSFLRGYGYTF. CDR3 in DNA: TGTGCCAGCAGTTTCTTAAGGGGCTATGGCTACACCTTC.

The chain employs TRBV5-1 and TRBJ1-5, with D tentatively TRBD1 (6 bases). The length of the CDR3 is 13 residues. V dropped 2 bases and J dropped 6 bases, with 9 bases sitting between them. Germline V lookup: CDR1 SGHRS, CDR2 YFSETQ. DNA of the CDR3: TGCGCCAGCAGCTTCGGGGGCGGTCAGCCCCAGCATTTT. It is translated as CASSFGGGQPQHF.

Only a few counts were recorded for this clonotype. The genes are TRBV24-1 and TRBJ2-1; TRBD2 might be the D (5 bases). The V end was cut by 3 bases, the J end by 11 bases, with 13 bases between. The CDR3 is 13 residues long. Germline-derived CDR1 and CDR2 are KGHDR and SFDVKD. CDR3 coding DNA: TGTGCCACCAGTGATCCAACAGCGGTTAAGCAGTTCTTC. This sequence encodes CATSDPTAVKQFF.

This clonotype was counted only a few times. The chain carries TRBV25-1 and TRBJ1-2, with D possibly being TRBD1 (6 bases). V gave up 7 bases and J gave up 5 bases, with 14 bases separating them. Germline CDR1 and CDR2: MGHDK and SYGVNS. CDR3 length: 13 amino acids. The CDR3: CASTQRGGYGYTF. Written as DNA, the CDR3 is TGTGCCAGCACCCAAAGGGGGGGTTATGGCTACACCTTC.

The chain recombines TRBV6-5 with TRBJ2-5; 7 bases are shared with TRBD2. The J segment lost 1 base and the V segment lost 4 bases, leaving 15 bases of the junction unmatched. Germline loops: CDR1 MNHEY, CDR2 SVGAGI. This CDR3 comprises 18 residues. For the CDR3, the DNA is TGTGCCAGCAGTTCCACTAAAGGGACTAACATACTCCAAGAGACCCAGTACTTC. Translating it yields CASSSTKGTNILQETQYF.

In its sample, this clonotype was seen a few times. The chain carries TRBV6-1 and TRBJ1-1; 9 positions match TRBD1. The V gene's germline CDR1 is MNHNS and CDR2 SASEGT. V lost 3 bases and J lost 14; bases outside the gene matches: 13. The length of the CDR3 is 14 residues. CDR3 sequence (DNA): TGTGCCAGCAGTGAGTCGACAGGGGGTGAAGAGGCGTTCTTT. Translating gives CASSESTGGEEAFF.

The V and J genes are TRBV4-3 and TRBJ1-1; D is unresolved. CDR3 size: 15 residues. With 2 bases removed from V and 1 base from J, the gap between germline ends came to 11 bases. The germline V gene has CDR1 LGHNA and CDR2 YSLEER. The CDR3 DNA reads as TGCGCCAGCAGCCAAAGCACGTTCGGGAACACTGAAGCTTTCTTT. This gives the protein CASSQSTFGNTEAFF.

This clonotype occurred a few times. The chain joins TRBV5-6 to TRBJ1-5; 8 bases map to TRBD1. V gave up 3 bases and J gave up 3 bases; unmatched junction bases: 5. The CDR3 consists of 15 residues. Per the germline V gene, CDR1 is SGHDT and CDR2 is YYEEEE. CDR3 DNA: TGTGCCAGCAGCTGGGGGACAGGTTTCAATCAGCCCCAGCATTTT. Translated: CASSWGTGFNQPQHF.

The chain couples TRBV20-1 to TRBJ2-7; 7 bases fit TRBD1. The CDR3 is made up of 14 amino acids. The ends lost 6 bases at V and 2 bases at J; junction bases unmatched: 10. The germline V gene has CDR1 DFQATT and CDR2 SNEGSKA (reference sequence). CDR3 amino acids: CSAPLRGWTYEQYF. The CDR3 nucleotides read TGCAGTGCCCCCCTCAGGGGGTGGACCTACGAGCAGTACTTC.

This clonotype was seen at least ten times. The genes are TRBV5-6 and TRBJ1-2; D is unresolved. This CDR3 spans 12 amino acids. Germline lookup yields CDR1 SGHDT and CDR2 YYEEEE. V lost 6 bases, J lost 2 bases, and 8 bases lay in between. CDR3 DNA: TGTGCCAGCACCTGGTTGAACTATGGCTACACCTTC. Protein sequence: CASTWLNYGYTF.

The chain uses TRBV29-1 and TRBJ2-5, with D unclear. V was shortened by 4 bases and J by 2 bases, with 8 bases between the two germline ends. Germline CDR1 is SQVTM and CDR2 is ANQGSEA. CDR3 size: 12 residues. CDR3 region: CSVGGKQETQYF. The CDR3 DNA is TGCAGCGTTGGTGGGAAGCAAGAGACCCAGTACTTC. Variable domain in full (rest from reference TRBV29-1 and TRBJ2-5): SAVISQKPSRDICQRGTSLTIQCQVDSQVTMMFWYRQQPGQSLTLIATANQGSEATYESGFVIDKFPISRPNLTFSTLTVSNMSPEDSSIYLCSVGGKQETQYFGPGTRLLVL.

This chain links TRBV20-1 with TRBJ2-1, with a possible D match to TRBD1 (5 bases). V was clipped by 6 bases and J by 0 bases, with 12 bases between them. There are 14 residues in the CDR3. Germline assignment: CDR1 DFQATT and CDR2 SNEGSKA (reference sequence). The CDR3 loop reads CSALTDNSYNEQFF. The CDR3 region has the DNA TGCAGTGCGCTGACAGACAACTCCTACAATGAGCAGTTCTTC.

The V call is TRBV4-1, the J call TRBJ1-2, with D tentatively TRBD1 (5 bases). The CDR3 runs to 14 residues. The V gene lost 0 bases and the J gene lost 7 bases, with 12 bases spanning the gap. The germline V gene encodes CDR1 MGHRA and CDR2 YSYEKL. CDR3 bases: TGCGCCAGCAGCCAAGATGAGGGGAGGATTGGCTACACCTTC. Residues: CASSQDEGRIGYTF.

The CDR3 DNA reads TGCAGTGCCCCACTTCCGGGACAGGGGGCGGGGAAGCAGTTCTTC. It is translated as CSAPLPGQGAGKQFF. This rearrangement joins TRBV20-1 to TRBJ2-1, with 12 bases identical to TRBD1. The CDR3 extends over 15 amino acids. The trim removed 6 bases at V and 11 bases at J, leaving 14 bases unmatched. Germline V CDR1 and CDR2: DFQATT, SNEGSKA (reference sequence).

This clonotype was observed a few times. The CDR3: CASSQALAGGTDTQYF. The CDR3 bases are TGTGCCAGCAGCCAAGCACTAGCGGGGGGCACAGATACGCAGTATTTT. V is TRBV4-2 and J is TRBJ2-3; 11 bases agree with TRBD2. The ends lost 1 base at V and 1 base at J; junction bases unmatched: 1. CDR3 length: 16 residues. Germline V gene data show CDR1 as LGHNA and CDR2 as YNFKEQ.

This clonotype has more than one count but fewer than ten. The rearrangement uses TRBV7-8 and TRBJ2-7; TRBD1 is a possible D gene (6 bases). CDR1 is SGHVS and CDR2 is FQNEAQ in the germline V gene. Trimming pared 1 base from V and 6 bases from J, leaving 10 bases between. The CDR3 covers 13 residues. CDR3 nucleotide sequence: TGTGCCAGCAGCTTAGGACAGGTCGGCGAGCAGTACTTC. Translating it yields CASSLGQVGEQYF.

This clonotype was observed at least ten times. In DNA, the CDR3 is TGTGCCAGCAGTCGGAGGGGTAGCAATCAGCCCCAGCATTTT. The encoded protein is CASSRRGSNQPQHF. The chain recombines TRBV6-1 with TRBJ1-5, with a possible D match to TRBD1 (5 bases). The CDR3 consists of 14 residues. V lost 5 bases and J lost 0, with 8 bases in between. Per germline, CDR1 MNHNS and CDR2 SASEGT.

This clonotype was counted only a few times. The rearrangement joins TRBV20-1 to TRBJ2-1; D gene unclear. Germline lookup yields CDR1 DFQATT and CDR2 SNEGSKA (reference sequence). The CDR3 has 13 amino acids. V gave up 7 bases and J gave up 8 bases, with 18 bases separating them. The CDR3 DNA reads TGCAGTGGGATGGTCCCCAGAGGCGATGAGCAGTTCTTC. Its translation is CSGMVPRGDEQFF.

This clonotype was observed at least ten times. The chain combines TRBV5-1 with TRBJ2-4; TRBD2 matches at 11 bases. There are 17 residues in the CDR3. V dropped 0 bases and J dropped 8; count of bases not matched to a gene: 10. Germline V gives CDR1 SGHRS, CDR2 YFSETQ. CDR3 sequence reads: CASSLVGSGGALDIQYF. The CDR3 nucleotides read TGCGCCAGCAGCTTGGTGGGTAGCGGGGGGGCCTTGGACATTCAGTACTTC.

The V gene is TRBV7-6, the J gene TRBJ1-5; D call uncertain. The CDR3 totals 15 residues. Germline V gene lookup returns CDR1 SGHVS and CDR2 FNYEAQ. V was shortened by 1 base and J by 7 bases, with 14 bases between the two germline ends. Written as DNA, the CDR3 is TGTGCCAGCAGCTTAGGTTCCGGGGTCGTCCAGCCCCAGCATTTT. It encodes CASSLGSGVVQPQHF.

There are many counts of this clonotype. This chain joins TRBV6-5 and TRBJ1-1; D uncertain. With 4 bases removed from V and 11 bases from J, the gap between germline ends came to 17 bases. CDR1 and CDR2 from the germline V gene are MNHEY and SVGAGI. The CDR3 has 13 amino acids. DNA for the CDR3: TGTGCCAGCAGTTTCCACTTAAATATGGAGGCTTTCTTT. Translating it yields CASSFHLNMEAFF.

A few counts support this clonotype. The chain employs TRBV12-5 and TRBJ2-2, with 7 bases identical to TRBD1. The CDR3 length is 14 residues. J lost 6 bases, V lost 2 bases, and 3 bases had no gene match. Germline V gene data show CDR1 as LGHNT and CDR2 as FRNRAP. The CDR3 spells CASGLNRGAGELFF. CDR3 bases: TGTGCTAGTGGTTTGAACAGGGGCGCCGGGGAGCTGTTTTTT.

This clonotype occurred a few times. This chain uses TRBV7-9 with TRBJ1-1, with a tentative D call TRBD1 (6 bases). From germline, CDR1 is SEHNR and CDR2 FQNEAQ (reference sequence). The CDR3 length is 16 residues. Trimming pared 3 bases from V and 4 bases from J, leaving 18 bases between. The CDR3 sequence is CASSFAGGLAGTEAFF. CDR3 in DNA: TGTGCCAGCAGCTTTGCCGGGGGGCTTGCTGGCACTGAAGCTTTCTTT.

The chain is built from TRBV6-1 and TRBJ1-1, with D perhaps matching TRBD1 (5 bases). The V end lost 8 bases, the J end lost 0 bases, and 16 bases lay between the germline ends. The CDR3 is 15 amino acids. Germline values: CDR1 MNHNS, CDR2 SASEGT. The DNA of the CDR3 is TGTGCCAGCCTCAGCATGGGGGTCATGAACACTGAAGCTTTCTTT. Translation: CASLSMGVMNTEAFF.

A note on this clonotype: This may be a read error: a much more frequent sequence differs by one nucleotide. Given the absence of the conserved phenylalanine or tryptophan at the CDR3 end, a read error is likely. The rearrangement links TRBV12-3 or TRBV12-4 to TRBJ2-3; either TRBD1 or TRBD2 may supply D (5 bases each). V lost 5 bases to trimming and J lost 4 bases, with 13 bases between them. The length of the CDR3 is 14 residues. The CDR3 nucleotides are TGTGCCAGCAGTCCCGGGACCGCCCCAGATACGCAGTATTTA. This translates into CASSPGTAPDTQYL.